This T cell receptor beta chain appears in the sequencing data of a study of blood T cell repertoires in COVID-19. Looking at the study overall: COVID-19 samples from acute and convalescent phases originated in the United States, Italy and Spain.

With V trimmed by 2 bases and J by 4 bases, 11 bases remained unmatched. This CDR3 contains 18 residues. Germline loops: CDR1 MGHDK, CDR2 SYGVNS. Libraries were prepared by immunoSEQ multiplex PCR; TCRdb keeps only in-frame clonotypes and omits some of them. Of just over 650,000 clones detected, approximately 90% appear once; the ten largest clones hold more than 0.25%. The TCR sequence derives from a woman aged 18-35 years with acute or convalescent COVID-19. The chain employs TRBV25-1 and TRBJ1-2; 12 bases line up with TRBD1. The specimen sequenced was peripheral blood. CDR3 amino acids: CASSEPGTGGLRPYGYTF. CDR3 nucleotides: TGTGCCAGCAGTGAACCAGGGACAGGGGGCCTTCGCCCCTATGGCTACACCTTC.